This T cell receptor beta chain comes out of a study of blood T cell repertoires in COVID-19. Germline CDR1 and CDR2: SGHTA and FQGNSA. The CDR3 loop spans 13 amino acids. V was pared by 1 base and J by 15 bases, with 16 bases between. This table comes from immunoSEQ multiplex PCR, and its TCRdb copy is limited to in-frame clones, with some not included. The table lists approximately 240,000 clones, around 90% of them singletons. J is TRBJ2-1 and V is TRBV7-2; possible D gene TRBD1, 6 bases. Sequences were obtained from PBMCs or T cells enriched from blood (not recorded which). The TCR sequence derives from a woman in her 30s with acute COVID-19. The CDR3 here is CASSLDYPGQRFF. Here the CDR3 DNA reads TGTGCCAGCAGCTTAGACTATCCAGGACAGCGGTTCTTC.